This record concerns one TCR beta chain sequence. Its specificity is unknown. The CDR3 consists of 16 residues. V was clipped by 5 bases and J by 0 bases, with 14 bases between them. Germline V lookup: CDR1 KGHSH, CDR2 LQKENI. Sequencing used immunoSEQ multiplex PCR; TCRdb keeps in-frame clones, though not all of them. This sample carries over 45,000 clones, approximately 85% of them seen once, and the ten largest clones take approximately 2%. This entry belongs to a study of OX40 agonist ivuxolimab in advanced cancers. At the level of the study: Every 2 weeks, ivuxolimab was infused into the patients intravenously at between 0.01 and 10 mg/kg.

Exclusion applied to patients with autoimmune disease history or systemic immunosuppression. Blood samples were obtained at baseline, cycle 4 day 1, and cycle 7 day 1. Study-level results: There was clonal expansion of CD4+ and CD8+ blood T cells by week 6 at 0.1 to 3.0 mg/kg.

The material sequenced was CD4+ or CD8+ T cells sorted from blood, taken in a trial of the OX40 agonist ivuxolimab. The V call is TRBV18, the J call TRBJ1-3; TRBD1 is a possible D gene (5 bases). This sequence was found in an adult with an advanced solid tumor such as melanoma, head and neck, liver or kidney cancer. CDR3 sequence (DNA): TGTGCCAGCTCATCAGGGACCCGGAGCTCTGGAAACACCATATATTTT. Translating gives CASSSGTRSSGNTIYF.